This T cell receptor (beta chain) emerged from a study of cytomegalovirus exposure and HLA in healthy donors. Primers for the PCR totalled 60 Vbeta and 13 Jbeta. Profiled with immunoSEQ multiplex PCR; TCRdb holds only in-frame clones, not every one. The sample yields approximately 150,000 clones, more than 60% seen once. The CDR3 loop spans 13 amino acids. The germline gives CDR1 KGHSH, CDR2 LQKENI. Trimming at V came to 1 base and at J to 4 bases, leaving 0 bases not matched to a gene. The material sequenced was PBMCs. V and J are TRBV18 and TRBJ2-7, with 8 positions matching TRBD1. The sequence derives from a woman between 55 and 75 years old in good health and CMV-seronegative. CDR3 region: CASSPRQGYEQYF. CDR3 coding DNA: TGTGCCAGCTCACCACGACAGGGGTACGAGCAGTACTTC.